This T cell receptor (beta chain) stems from a study of blood T cell repertoires in COVID-19. Study in general: Sites across the United States, Italy and Spain contributed samples from acute and convalescent COVID-19.

In germline, CDR1 is MDHEN, CDR2 SYDVKM. The CDR3 spans 11 residues. The V gene lost 8 bases and the J gene lost 4 bases, with 8 bases spanning the gap. Here immunoSEQ multiplex PCR was the method, and the copy in TCRdb shows in-frame clones only, minus some. The sample carries 140,000 to 150,000 clones, 88% recorded once. This receptor was taken from a human donor in a cohort sampled during active COVID-19. Sequences were obtained from peripheral blood. The chain uses TRBV28 and TRBJ1-2; D uncertain. CDR3 residues: CASRPSYGYTF. In nucleotides, the CDR3 is TGTGCCAGCCGACCTAGCTATGGCTACACCTTC.